This T cell receptor beta chain stems from a study of cytomegalovirus exposure and HLA in healthy donors. Regarding the study as a whole: It emerged from a later analysis that several of the most significant clusters appeared to be linked to common viral pathogens. Accurate prediction of HLA-A and HLA-B alleles (for most subjects) was reportedly achieved from TCR beta sequences.

The length of the CDR3 is 16 residues. Trimming took 5 bases from V and 2 from J, leaving 16 bases between them. CDR1 and CDR2 from the germline V gene are MDHEN and SYDVKM. It was with 60 Vbeta and 13 Jbeta primers that the PCR ran. In the original analysis: Per a later analysis, the number of unique TCR beta chains was approximately 80 million, of which around 9.9 million were shared. Clones were sequenced by immunoSEQ multiplex PCR, and TCRdb holds only the in-frame ones, with some missing. From that table come the V and J calls and clone size; the DNA was used to work out D and trimming. The sample carries 95,000 to 100,000 clones, approximately 76% recorded once. A note on this clone: Its antigen is unknown.

The chain uses TRBV28 and TRBJ2-1, with D possibly TRBD2 on 6 matching bases. The receptor was isolated from a woman aged 60-70 years in good health and CMV-seropositive. The sequencing input was PBMCs. The CDR3 protein is CASSPLAGRAYNEQFF. The CDR3 coding sequence is TGTGCCAGCAGTCCCTTGGCGGGGAGAGCCTACAATGAGCAGTTCTTC.